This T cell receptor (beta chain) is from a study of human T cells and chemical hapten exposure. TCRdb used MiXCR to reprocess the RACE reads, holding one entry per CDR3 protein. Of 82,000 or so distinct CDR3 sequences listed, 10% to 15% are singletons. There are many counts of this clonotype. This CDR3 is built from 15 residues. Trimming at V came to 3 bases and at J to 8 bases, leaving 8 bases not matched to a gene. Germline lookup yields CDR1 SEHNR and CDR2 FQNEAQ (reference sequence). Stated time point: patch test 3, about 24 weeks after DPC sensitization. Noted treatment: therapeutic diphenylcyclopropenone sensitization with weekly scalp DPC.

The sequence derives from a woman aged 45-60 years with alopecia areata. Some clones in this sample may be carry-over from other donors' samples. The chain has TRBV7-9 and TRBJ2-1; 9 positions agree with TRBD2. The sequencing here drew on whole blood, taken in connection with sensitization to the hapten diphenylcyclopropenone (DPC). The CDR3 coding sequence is TGTGCCAGCAGCTTCCGCGGGACTAGCTCCCATGAGCAGTTCTTC. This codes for CASSFRGTSSHEQFF. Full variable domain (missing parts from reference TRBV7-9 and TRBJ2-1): DTGVSQNPRHKITKRGQNVTFRCDPISEHNRLYWYRQTLGQGPEFLTYFQNEAQLEKSRLLSDRFSAERPKGSFSTLEIQRTEQGDSAMYLCASSFRGTSSHEQFFGPGTRLTVL.